This TCR beta chain was found in a study of blood T cells in healthy people across ages. CDR1 and CDR2 from the germline V gene are SEHNR and FQNEAQ (reference sequence). CDR3 length equals 16 residues. J was trimmed by 2 bases and V by 5 bases; bases with no gene match: 6. Alongside a J-beta primer mix, a sample-barcoded 5' primer served in a second PCR lasting roughly 7 to 11 cycles. Each CDR3 protein gets one entry after TCRdb re-called the 5' RACE reads with MiXCR. The sample includes 1,500,000 or so distinct CDR3 sequences, 40% to 45% of them seen just once. General observations from the study: There was a strong correlation between TCR beta diversity and naive T cell percentage. Unknown donor CMV status possibly confounded expanded clonotype changes.

For this clonotype: Antigen unknown.

The chain is built from TRBV7-9 and TRBJ2-1; 10 bases agree with TRBD2. The receptor comes from a woman between 18 and 29 years old in good health. Sequenced input: blood. The CDR3 region has the DNA TGTGCCAGCAGCCCGAAACTAGCGGGAACCTACAATGAGCAGTTCTTC. Translation gives CASSPKLAGTYNEQFF.